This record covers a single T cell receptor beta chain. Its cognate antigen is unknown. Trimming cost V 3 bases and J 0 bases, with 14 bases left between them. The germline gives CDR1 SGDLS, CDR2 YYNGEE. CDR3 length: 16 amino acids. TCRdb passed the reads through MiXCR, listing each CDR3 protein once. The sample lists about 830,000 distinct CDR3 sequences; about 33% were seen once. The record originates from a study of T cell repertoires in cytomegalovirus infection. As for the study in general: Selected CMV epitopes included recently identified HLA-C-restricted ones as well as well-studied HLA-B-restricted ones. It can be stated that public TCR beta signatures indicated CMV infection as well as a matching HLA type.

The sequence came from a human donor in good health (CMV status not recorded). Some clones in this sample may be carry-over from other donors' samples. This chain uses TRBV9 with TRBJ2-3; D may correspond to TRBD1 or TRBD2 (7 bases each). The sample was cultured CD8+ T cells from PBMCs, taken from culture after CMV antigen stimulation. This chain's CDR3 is CASSDAGGGSTDTQYF. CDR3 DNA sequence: TGTGCCAGCAGCGATGCAGGGGGGGGGAGCACAGATACGCAGTATTTT.